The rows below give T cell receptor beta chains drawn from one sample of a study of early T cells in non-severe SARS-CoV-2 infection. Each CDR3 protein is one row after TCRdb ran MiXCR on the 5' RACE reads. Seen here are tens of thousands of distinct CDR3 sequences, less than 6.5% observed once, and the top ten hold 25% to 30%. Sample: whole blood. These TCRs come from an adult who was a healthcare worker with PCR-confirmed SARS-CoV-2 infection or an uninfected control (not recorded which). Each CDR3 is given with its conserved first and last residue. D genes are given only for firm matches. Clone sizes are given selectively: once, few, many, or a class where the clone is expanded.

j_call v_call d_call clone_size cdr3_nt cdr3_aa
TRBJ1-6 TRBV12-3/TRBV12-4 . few TGTGCCAGCAGTCTCCGGAACAGTGATGGATCCCTCCACTTT CASSLRNSDGSLHF
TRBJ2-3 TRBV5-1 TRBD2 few TGCGCCAGCAGCCCAATAGCGGGTGCGGCAGATACGCAGTATTTT CASSPIAGAADTQYF
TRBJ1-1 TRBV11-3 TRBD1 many TGTGCCAGCAGCTTAGAAGGGACAGGGGCACGCACTGAAGCTTTCTTT CASSLEGTGARTEAFF
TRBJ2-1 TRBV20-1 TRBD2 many TGCAGTTGGGCTAGCGGGACGGACTCCTACAATGAGCAGTTCTTC CSWASGTDSYNEQFF
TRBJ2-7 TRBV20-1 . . TGCAGTGCCCCGGGAGCAGGGTACGAGCAGTACTTC CSAPGAGYEQYF
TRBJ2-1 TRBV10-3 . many TGTGCCATCAGGGGCCCCAGGCACAATGAGCAGTTCTTC CAIRGPRHNEQFF
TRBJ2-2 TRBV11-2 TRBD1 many TGTGCCAGCAGCTTAGGCCGACAGGGGGCCATTTACACCGGGGAGCTGTTTTTT CASSLGRQGAIYTGELFF
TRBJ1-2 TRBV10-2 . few TGCGCCAGCAGCGAGTACGTGGGGGGCGCCGGAAGTGGCTACACCTTC CASSEYVGGAGSGYTF
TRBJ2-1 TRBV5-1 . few TGCGCCAGCAGCCCCCCTCACAATGAGCAGTTCTTC CASSPPHNEQFF
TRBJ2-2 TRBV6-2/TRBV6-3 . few TGTGCCAGCAGTTACCCGAACACCGGGGAGCTGTTTTTT CASSYPNTGELFF
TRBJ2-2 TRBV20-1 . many TGCAGTGCCCTCCGGCACGGGGAGCTGTTTTTT CSALRHGELFF
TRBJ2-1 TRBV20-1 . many TGCAGTGGAAGCCCTCTGTACAATGAGCAGTTCTTC CSGSPLYNEQFF
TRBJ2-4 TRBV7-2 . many TGTGCCAGCAGCATTAGCGAAGAAAACATTCAGTACTTC CASSISEENIQYF
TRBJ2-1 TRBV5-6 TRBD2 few TGTGCCAGCCTACGACTAGCGGGAGGGCCCTATGAGCAGTTCTTC CASLRLAGGPYEQFF
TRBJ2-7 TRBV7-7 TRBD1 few TGTGCTAGCAGCACCGGACAGGGCTACGAGCAGTACTTC CASSTGQGYEQYF
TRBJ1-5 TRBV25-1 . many TGTGCCAGCAGTTCGCCTGAAGGGCCCCAGCATTTT CASSSPEGPQHF
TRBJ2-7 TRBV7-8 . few TGTGCCAGCAGCTTCGACAGGAACTCCTACGAGCAGTACTTC CASSFDRNSYEQYF
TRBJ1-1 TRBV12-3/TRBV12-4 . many TGTGCCAGCAGTTTCCTCTCAACGGAAGCTTTCTTT CASSFLSTEAFF
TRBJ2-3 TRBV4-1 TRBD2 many TGCGCCAGCAGCCAAGGTCTAGCGGGAGCGGGGGGCACAGATACGCAGTATTTT CASSQGLAGAGGTDTQYF
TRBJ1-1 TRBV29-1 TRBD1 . TGCAGCGTCGGGACAGGGAGCACTGAAGCTTTCTTT CSVGTGSTEAFF
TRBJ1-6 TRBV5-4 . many TGTGCCAGCAGGGCCGCAGGATCGGGATATAATTCACCCCTCCACTTT CASRAAGSGYNSPLHF
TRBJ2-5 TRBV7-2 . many TGTGCCAGCAGCCCGAAGCGCGAGACCCAGTACTTC CASSPKRETQYF
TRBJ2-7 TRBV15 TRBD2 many TGTGCCACCAGCCCCGGCGGGAGGCTGGGGGAGCAGTACTTC CATSPGGRLGEQYF
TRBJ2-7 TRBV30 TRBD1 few TGTGCCTGGACTACAGGGGATGAATACGAGCAGTACTTC CAWTTGDEYEQYF
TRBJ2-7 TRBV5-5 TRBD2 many TGTGCCAGCAGCTTGGATTCCCCTGGCCTACTAGCGGGAGTCTACGAGCAGTACTTC CASSLDSPGLLAGVYEQYF
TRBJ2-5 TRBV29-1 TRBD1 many TGCAGCGTGTACTCGGGACAGGGGGCCTTAGAGACCCAGTACTTC CSVYSGQGALETQYF
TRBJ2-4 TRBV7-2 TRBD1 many TGTGCCAGCAGCTTACCGAACAGGGGCGCCAAAAACATTCAGTACTTC CASSLPNRGAKNIQYF
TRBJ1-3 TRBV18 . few TGTGCCAGCTCACCAGGTAGCCGGAGCACCATATATTTT CASSPGSRSTIYF
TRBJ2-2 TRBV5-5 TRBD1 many TGTGCCAGCAGCATACTGGACAGGCCGAACACCGGGGAGCTGTTTTTT CASSILDRPNTGELFF
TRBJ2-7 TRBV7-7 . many TGTGCTAGCAGTGTATCACATGGACCGTTTTACGAGCAGTACTTC CASSVSHGPFYEQYF
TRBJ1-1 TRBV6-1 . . TGTGCCAGCAGTGGGAGTTGGGGCAGGGAAATTTCTGAAGCTTTCTTT CASSGSWGREISEAFF
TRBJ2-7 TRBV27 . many TGTGCCAGCAGGCCCCGCTGGGATCGACCCAACGAGCAGTACTTC CASRPRWDRPNEQYF
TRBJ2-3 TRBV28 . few TGTGCCAGCAGTTTTTGGGGAGTCGGGCCAGATACGCAGTATTTT CASSFWGVGPDTQYF
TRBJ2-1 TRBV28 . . TGTGCCAGCAGCACTGGACCACCCCTCACCAATGAGCAGTTCTTC CASSTGPPLTNEQFF
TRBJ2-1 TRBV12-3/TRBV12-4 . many TGTGCCAGCAGTTTAAGCCAGCTGGACAATGAGCAGTTCTTC CASSLSQLDNEQFF
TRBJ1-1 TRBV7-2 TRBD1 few TGTGCCAGCAGCTTAGACGGACAGGGGGACACTGAAGCTTTCTTT CASSLDGQGDTEAFF
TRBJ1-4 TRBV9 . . TGTGCCAGCAGCCAGAGAGGATCAACTAATGAAAAACTGTTTTTT CASSQRGSTNEKLFF
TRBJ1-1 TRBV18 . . TGTGCCAGCTCTCCACTACCGCACACTGAAGCTTTCTTT CASSPLPHTEAFF
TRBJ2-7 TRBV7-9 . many TGTGCCAGCAGCGCCTCCCCGCAGGGGGGTAGCTCCTACGAGCAGTACTTC CASSASPQGGSSYEQYF
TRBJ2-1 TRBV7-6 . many TGTGCCAGCAGCCCAAGTGGAAGAGCCTCTAATGAGCAGTTCTTC CASSPSGRASNEQFF
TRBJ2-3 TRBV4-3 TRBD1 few TGCGCCAGCAGCCAAGATGGAGGGACAGGTACAGATACGCAGTATTTT CASSQDGGTGTDTQYF
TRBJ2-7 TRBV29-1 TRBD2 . TGCAGCGTTTTAGATCCTAGCGGTTCCTACGAGCAGTACTTC CSVLDPSGSYEQYF
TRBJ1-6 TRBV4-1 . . TGCGCCAGCAGCCAAGATCTTTTTTCACCCCTCCACTTT CASSQDLFSPLHF
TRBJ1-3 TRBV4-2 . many TGTGCCAGCAGCCAAAAGCAGGGAACGGGAAACACCATATATTTT CASSQKQGTGNTIYF
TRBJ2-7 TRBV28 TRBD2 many TGTGCCAGCGGACTAGCGGGAGTTTCCTACGAGCAGTACTTC CASGLAGVSYEQYF